This T cell receptor beta chain is from a study of shared clonotypes between healthy human individuals. Several immunoSEQ 96-well plates shared each subset's DNA, each plate a replicate. Repertoires were generated with immunoSEQ multiplex PCR, while TCRdb's copy carries only in-frame clones and drops some. The sample has about 1 million clones; approximately 76% are singletons. The length of the CDR3 is 16 residues. After removal of 8 bases from V and 6 bases from J, the junction contained 15 bases not matched to a gene. This sequence was found in a man between 18 and 29 years old in good health. Sequences were obtained from memory CD4+ T cells sorted from blood. Noted subset: CD45RA-negative fraction. This chain joins TRBV23-1 and TRBJ2-7; 11 nucleotides line up with TRBD1. TRBV23-1 has ORF status, its function being uncertain. CDR3 in DNA: TGCGCCAGCTCACCTGGGGTGGGACAGGGGGAGGTCGAGCAGTACTTC. Its protein is CASSPGVGQGEVEQYF.